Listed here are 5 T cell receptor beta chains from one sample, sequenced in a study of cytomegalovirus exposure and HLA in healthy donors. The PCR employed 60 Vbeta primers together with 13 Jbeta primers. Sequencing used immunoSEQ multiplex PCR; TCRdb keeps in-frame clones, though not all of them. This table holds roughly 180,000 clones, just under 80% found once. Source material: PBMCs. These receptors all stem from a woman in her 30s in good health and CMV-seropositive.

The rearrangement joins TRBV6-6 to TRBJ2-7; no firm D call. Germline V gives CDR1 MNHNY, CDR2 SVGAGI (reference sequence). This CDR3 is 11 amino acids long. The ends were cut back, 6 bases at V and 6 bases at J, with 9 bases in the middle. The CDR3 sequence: CASRTDGEQYF. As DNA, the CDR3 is TGTGCCAGCAGAACAGACGGCGAGCAGTACTTC.

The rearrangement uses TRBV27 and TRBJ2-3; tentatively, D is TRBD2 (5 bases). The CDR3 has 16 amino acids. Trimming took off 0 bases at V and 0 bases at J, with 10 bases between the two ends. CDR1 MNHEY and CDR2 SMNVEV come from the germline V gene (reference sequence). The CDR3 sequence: CASSLSASRSTDTQYF. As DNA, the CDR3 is TGTGCCAGCAGTTTATCGGCTAGCAGAAGCACAGATACGCAGTATTTT.

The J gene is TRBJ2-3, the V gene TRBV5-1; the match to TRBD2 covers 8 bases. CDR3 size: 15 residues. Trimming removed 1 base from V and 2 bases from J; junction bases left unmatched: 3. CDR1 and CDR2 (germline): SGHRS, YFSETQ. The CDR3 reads CASSLYGGDTDTQYF. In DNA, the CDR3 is TGCGCCAGCAGCTTGTACGGGGGGGACACAGATACGCAGTATTTT.

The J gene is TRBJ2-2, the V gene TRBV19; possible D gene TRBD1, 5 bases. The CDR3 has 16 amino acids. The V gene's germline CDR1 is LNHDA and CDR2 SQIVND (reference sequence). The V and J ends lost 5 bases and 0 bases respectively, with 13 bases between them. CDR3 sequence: CASSSRQNANTGELFF. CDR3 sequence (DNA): TGTGCCAGTAGTTCTCGACAGAATGCGAACACCGGGGAGCTGTTTTTT.

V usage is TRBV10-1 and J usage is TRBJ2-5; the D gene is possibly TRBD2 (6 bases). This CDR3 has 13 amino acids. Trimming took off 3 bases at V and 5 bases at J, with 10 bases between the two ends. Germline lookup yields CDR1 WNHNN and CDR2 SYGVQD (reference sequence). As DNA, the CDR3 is TGCGCCAGCAGTGAAAGACTAGGGGAGACCCAGTACTTC. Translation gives CASSERLGETQYF.